This T cell receptor beta chain was sequenced during a study of T cell responses to AZD1222 COVID-19 vaccine. There are 14 residues in the CDR3. Germline CDR1 is SGHNT and CDR2 is YYREEE (reference sequence). Between the trimmed V and J ends, which lost 7 bases and 0 bases, there was a span of 10 bases. Measured with immunoSEQ multiplex PCR; TCRdb has only the in-frame clones, and not every one. Found here are tens of thousands of clones, more than 70% of them singletons; the top ten hold 6.9%. This rearrangement joins TRBV5-4 to TRBJ2-2; D is possibly TRBD1 (6 bases). The sequenced sample was peripheral blood, obtained 28 days after the second AZD1222 dose. This receptor was obtained from an adult who received the AZD1222 COVID-19 vaccine. Here the CDR3 DNA reads TGTGCCAGCGACGACAGGTCGAACACCGGGGAGCTGTTTTTT. Translated, it gives CASDDRSNTGELFF.